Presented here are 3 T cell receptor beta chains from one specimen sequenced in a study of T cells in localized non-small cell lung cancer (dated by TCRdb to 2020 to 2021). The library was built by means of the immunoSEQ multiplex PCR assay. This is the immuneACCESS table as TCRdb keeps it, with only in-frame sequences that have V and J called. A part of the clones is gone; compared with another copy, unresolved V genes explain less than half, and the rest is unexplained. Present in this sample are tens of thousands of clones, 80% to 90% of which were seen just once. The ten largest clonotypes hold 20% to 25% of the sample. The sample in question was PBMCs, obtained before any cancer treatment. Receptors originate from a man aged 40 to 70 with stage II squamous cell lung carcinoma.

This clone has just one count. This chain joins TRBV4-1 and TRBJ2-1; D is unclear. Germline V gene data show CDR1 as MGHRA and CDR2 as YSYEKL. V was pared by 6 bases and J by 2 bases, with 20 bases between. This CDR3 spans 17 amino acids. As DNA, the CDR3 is TGCGCCAGCAGACCCCTCTTGGCAGAAAGAACCTACAATGAGCAGTTCTTC. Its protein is CASRPLLAERTYNEQFF.

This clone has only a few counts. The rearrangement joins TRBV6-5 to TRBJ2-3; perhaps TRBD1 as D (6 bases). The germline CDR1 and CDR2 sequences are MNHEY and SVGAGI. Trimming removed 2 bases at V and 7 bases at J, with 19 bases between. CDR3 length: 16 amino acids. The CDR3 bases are TGTGCCAGCAGTTACCAACGCCTAAAACAGGGATATACGCAGTATTTT. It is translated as CASSYQRLKQGYTQYF.

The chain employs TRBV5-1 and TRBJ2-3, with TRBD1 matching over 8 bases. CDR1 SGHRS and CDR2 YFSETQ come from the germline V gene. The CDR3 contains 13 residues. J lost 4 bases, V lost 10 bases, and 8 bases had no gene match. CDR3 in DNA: TGCGCCTCTCGCGGACAGGGTGCAGATACGCAGTATTTT. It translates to CASRGQGADTQYF.